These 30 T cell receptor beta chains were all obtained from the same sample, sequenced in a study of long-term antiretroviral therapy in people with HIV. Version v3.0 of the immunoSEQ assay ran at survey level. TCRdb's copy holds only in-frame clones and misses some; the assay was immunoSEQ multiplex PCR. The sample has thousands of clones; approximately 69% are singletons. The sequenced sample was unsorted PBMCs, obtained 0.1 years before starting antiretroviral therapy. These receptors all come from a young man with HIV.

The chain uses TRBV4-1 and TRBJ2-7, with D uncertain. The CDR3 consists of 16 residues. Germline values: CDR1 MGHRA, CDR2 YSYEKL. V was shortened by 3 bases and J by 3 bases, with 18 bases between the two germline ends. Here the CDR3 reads CASSQILHDPIYEQYF. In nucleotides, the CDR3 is TGCGCCAGCAGCCAGATACTCCATGATCCAATCTACGAGCAGTACTTC.

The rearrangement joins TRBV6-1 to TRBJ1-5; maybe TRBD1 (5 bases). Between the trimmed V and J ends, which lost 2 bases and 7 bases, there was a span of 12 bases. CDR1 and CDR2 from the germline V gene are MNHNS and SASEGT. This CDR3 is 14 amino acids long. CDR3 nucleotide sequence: TGTGCCAGCAGTGAATGGGGGAGGGACCAGCCCCAGCATTTT. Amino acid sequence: CASSEWGRDQPQHF.

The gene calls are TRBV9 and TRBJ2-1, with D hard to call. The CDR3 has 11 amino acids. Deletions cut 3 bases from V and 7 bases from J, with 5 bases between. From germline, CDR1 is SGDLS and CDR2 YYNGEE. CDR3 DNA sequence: TGTGCCAGCAGCGCCGGTAATGAGCAGTTCTTC. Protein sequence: CASSAGNEQFF.

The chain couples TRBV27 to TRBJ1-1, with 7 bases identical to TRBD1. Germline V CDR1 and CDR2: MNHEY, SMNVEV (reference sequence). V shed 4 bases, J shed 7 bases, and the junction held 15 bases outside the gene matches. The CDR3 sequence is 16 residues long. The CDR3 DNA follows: TGTGCCAGCAGTTCTCAACACAGACAGGGTGTGGGTGAAGCTTTCTTT. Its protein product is CASSSQHRQGVGEAFF.

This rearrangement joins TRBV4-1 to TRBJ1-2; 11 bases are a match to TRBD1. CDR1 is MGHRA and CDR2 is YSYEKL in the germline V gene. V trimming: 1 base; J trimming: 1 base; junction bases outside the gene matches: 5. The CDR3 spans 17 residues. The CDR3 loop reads CASSQAGQGAGNYGYTF. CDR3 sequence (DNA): TGCGCCAGCAGCCAAGCCGGACAGGGGGCGGGTAACTATGGCTACACCTTC.

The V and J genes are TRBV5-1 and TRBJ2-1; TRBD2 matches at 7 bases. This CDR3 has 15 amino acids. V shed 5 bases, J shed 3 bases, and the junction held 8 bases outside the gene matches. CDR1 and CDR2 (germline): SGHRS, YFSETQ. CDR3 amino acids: CASRVERGLYNEQFF. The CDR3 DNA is TGCGCCAGCAGGGTTGAGCGGGGTCTCTACAATGAGCAGTTCTTC.

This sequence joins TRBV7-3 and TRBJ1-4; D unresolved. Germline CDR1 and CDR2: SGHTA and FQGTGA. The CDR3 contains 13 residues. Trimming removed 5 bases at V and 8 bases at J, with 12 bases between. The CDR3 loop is CASSERPGEKLFF. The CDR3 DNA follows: TGTGCCAGCAGCGAAAGACCCGGGGAAAAACTGTTTTTT.

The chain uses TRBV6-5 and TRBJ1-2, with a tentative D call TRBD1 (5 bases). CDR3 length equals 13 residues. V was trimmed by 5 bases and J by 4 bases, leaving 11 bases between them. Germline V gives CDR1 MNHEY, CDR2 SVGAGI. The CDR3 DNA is TGTGCCAGCAGTACACCCGGGGCCTATGGCTACACCTTC. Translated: CASSTPGAYGYTF.

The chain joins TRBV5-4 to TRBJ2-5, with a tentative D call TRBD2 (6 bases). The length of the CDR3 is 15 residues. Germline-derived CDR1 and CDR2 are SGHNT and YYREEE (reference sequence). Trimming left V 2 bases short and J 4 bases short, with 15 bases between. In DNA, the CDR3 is TGTGCCAGCAGCTTAGGTTCCGGGGGTGGAGAGACCCAGTACTTC. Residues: CASSLGSGGGETQYF.

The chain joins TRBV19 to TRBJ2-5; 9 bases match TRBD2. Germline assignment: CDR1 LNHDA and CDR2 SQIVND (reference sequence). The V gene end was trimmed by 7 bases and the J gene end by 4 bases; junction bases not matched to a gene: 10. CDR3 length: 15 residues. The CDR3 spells CASTPIAGGPETQYF. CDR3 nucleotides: TGTGCCAGTACCCCAATCGCGGGGGGGCCAGAGACCCAGTACTTC.

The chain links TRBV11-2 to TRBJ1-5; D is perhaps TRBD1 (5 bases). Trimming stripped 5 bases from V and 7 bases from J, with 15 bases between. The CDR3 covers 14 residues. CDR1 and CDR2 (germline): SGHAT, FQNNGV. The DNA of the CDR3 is TGTGCCAGCAGCCCCTTGGGGGGGAGGCAGCCCCAGCATTTT. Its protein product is CASSPLGGRQPQHF. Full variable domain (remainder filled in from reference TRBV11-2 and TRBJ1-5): EAGVAQSPRYKIIEKRQSVAFWCNPISGHATLYWYQQILGQGPKLLIQFQNNGVVDDSQLPKDRFSAERLKGVDSTLKIQPAKLEDSAVYLCASSPLGGRQPQHFGDGTRLSIL.

CDR3: CASSLLYEQYF. The CDR3 bases are TGTGCCAGCAGCTTACTCTACGAGCAGTACTTC. The genes are TRBV11-2 and TRBJ2-7; D ambiguous. Per the germline V gene, CDR1 is SGHAT and CDR2 is FQNNGV. The germline V and J ends were trimmed by 2 bases and 3 bases, with 2 bases remaining between them. The CDR3 covers 11 residues.

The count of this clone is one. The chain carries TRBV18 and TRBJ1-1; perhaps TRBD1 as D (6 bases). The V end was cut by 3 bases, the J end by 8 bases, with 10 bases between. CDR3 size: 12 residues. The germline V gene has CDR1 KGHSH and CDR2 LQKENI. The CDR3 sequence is CASSPSGDEAFF. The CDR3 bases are TGTGCCAGCTCACCTTCAGGGGACGAAGCTTTCTTT.

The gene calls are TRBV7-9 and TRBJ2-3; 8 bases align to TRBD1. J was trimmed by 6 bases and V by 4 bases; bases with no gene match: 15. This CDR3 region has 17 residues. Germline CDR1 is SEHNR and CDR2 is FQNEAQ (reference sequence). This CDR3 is CASSSPRTGPELDTQYF. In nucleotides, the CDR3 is TGTGCCAGCAGCTCTCCCAGGACAGGGCCCGAATTGGATACGCAGTATTTT. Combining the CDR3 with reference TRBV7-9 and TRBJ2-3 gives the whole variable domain DTGVSQNPRHKITKRGQNVTFRCDPISEHNRLYWYRQTLGQGPEFLTYFQNEAQLEKSRLLSDRFSAERPKGSFSTLEIQRTEQGDSAMYLCASSSPRTGPELDTQYFGPGTRLTVL.

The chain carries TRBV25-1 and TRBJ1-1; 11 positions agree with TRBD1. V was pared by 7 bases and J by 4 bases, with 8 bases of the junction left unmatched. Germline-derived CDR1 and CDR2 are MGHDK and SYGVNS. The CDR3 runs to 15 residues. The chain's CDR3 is CASTSSGTGGTEAFF. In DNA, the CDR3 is TGTGCCAGCACCTCCTCCGGGACAGGGGGCACTGAAGCTTTCTTT.

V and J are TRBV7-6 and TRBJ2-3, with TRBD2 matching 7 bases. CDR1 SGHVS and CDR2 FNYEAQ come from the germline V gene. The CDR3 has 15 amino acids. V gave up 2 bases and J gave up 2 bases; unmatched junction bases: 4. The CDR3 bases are TGTGCCAGCAGCTTATTCCTAGCGGCCACAGATACGCAGTATTTT. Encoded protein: CASSLFLAATDTQYF.

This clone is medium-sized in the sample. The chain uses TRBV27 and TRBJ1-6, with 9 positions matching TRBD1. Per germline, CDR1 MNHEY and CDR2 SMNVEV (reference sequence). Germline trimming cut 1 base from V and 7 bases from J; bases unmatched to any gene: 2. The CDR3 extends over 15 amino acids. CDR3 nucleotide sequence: TGTGCCAGCAGTTTATTCGGGACAGGGAATTCACCCCTCCACTTT. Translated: CASSLFGTGNSPLHF.

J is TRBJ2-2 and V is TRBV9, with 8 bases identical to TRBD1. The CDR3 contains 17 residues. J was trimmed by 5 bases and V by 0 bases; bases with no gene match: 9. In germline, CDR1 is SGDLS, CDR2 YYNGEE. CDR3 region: CASSVERDRGNTGELFF. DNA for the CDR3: TGTGCCAGCAGCGTAGAGAGAGACAGGGGTAATACCGGGGAGCTGTTTTTT.

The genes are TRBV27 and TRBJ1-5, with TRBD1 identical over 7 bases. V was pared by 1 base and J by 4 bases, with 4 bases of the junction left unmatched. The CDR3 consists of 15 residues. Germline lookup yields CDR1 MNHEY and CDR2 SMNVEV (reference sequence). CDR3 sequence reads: CASSLWAGGNQPQHF. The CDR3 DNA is TGTGCCAGCAGTTTATGGGCAGGGGGGAATCAGCCCCAGCATTTT.

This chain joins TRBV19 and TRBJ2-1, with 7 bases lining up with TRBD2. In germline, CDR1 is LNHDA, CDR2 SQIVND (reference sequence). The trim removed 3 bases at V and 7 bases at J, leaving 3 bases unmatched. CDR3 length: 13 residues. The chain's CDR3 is CASSIPGGNEQFF. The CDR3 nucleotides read TGTGCCAGTAGTATTCCCGGGGGGAATGAGCAGTTCTTC. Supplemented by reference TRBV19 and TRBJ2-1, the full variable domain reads DGGITQSPKYLFRKEGQNVTLSCEQNLNHDAMYWYRQDPGQGLRLIYYSQIVNDFQKGDIAEGYSVSREKKESFPLTVTSAQKNPTAFYLCASSIPGGNEQFFGPGTRLTVL.

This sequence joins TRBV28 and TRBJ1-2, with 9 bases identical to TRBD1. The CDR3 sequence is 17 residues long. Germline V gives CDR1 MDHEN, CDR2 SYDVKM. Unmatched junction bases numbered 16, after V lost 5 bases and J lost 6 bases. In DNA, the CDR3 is TGTGCCAGCAGTATAGCTTCGGGACAGGGATTTTTGGATGGCTACACCTTC. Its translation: CASSIASGQGFLDGYTF.

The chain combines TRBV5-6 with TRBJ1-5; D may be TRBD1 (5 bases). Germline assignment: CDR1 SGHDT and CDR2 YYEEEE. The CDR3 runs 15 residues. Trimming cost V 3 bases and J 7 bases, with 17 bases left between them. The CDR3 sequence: CASSSRWEGRQPQHF. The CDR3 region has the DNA TGTGCCAGCAGCTCCCGATGGGAGGGGAGACAGCCCCAGCATTTT.

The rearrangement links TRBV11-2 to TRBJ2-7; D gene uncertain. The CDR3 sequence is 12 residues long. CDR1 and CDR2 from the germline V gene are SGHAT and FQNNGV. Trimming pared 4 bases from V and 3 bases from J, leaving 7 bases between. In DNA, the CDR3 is TGTGCCAGCAGCTCAATACGCTACGAGCAGTACTTC. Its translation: CASSSIRYEQYF.

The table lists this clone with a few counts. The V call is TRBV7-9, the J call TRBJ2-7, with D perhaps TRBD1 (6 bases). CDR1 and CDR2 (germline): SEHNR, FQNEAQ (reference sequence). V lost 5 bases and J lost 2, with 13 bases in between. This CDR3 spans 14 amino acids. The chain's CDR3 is CASSPPTGTYEQYV. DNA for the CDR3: TGTGCCAGCAGCCCCCCGACAGGTACCTACGAGCAGTACGTC.

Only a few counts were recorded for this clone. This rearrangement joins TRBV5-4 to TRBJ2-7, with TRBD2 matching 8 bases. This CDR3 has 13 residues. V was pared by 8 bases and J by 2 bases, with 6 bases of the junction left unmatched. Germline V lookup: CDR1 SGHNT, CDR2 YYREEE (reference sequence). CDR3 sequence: CARVRRGAYEQYF. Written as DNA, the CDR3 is TGTGCCAGAGTGAGGCGGGGGGCCTACGAGCAGTACTTC.

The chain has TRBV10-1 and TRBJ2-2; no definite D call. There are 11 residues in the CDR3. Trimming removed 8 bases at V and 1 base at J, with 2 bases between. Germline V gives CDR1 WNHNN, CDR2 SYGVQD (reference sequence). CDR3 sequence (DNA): TGCGCCAGCGGGAACACCGGGGAGCTGTTTTTT. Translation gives CASGNTGELFF.

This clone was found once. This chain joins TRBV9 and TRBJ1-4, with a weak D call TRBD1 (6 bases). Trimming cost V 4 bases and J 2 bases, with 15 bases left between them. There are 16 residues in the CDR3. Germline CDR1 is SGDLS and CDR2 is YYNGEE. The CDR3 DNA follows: TGTGCCAGCAGCCCCTTCGGGGGGCGGACTAATGAAAAACTGTTTTTT. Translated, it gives CASSPFGGRTNEKLFF.

The CDR3 loop reads CASSDQGVSGANVLTF. In DNA, the CDR3 is TGCGCCAGCAGCGATCAAGGGGTCTCTGGGGCCAACGTCCTGACTTTC. The V and J genes are TRBV5-1 and TRBJ2-6; D is perhaps TRBD1 (5 bases). Germline assignment: CDR1 SGHRS and CDR2 YFSETQ. The CDR3 runs 16 residues. Between the trimmed V and J ends, which lost 4 bases and 0 bases, there was a span of 11 bases.

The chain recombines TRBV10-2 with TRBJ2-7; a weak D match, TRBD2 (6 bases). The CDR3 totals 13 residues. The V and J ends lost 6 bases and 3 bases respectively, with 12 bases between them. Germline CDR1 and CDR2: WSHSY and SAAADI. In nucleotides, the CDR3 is TGCGCCAGCAGCCGGGACTTGAACTACGAGCAGTACGTC. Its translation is CASSRDLNYEQYV.

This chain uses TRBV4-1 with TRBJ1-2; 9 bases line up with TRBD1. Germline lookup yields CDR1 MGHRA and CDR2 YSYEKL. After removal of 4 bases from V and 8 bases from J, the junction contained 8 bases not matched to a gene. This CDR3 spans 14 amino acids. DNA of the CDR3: TGCGCCAGCAGCCCAGGGACAGGGTTTAGCGGCTACACCTTC. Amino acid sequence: CASSPGTGFSGYTF.